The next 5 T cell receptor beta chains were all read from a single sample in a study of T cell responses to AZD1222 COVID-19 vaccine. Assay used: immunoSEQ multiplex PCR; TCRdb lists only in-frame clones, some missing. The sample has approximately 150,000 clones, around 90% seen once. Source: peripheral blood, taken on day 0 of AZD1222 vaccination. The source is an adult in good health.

The CDR3 DNA reads as TGTGCCAGCAGTTTATCTTATCAGGGTTCTATGAACACTGAAGCTTTCTTT. It codes for CASSLSYQGSMNTEAFF. The rearrangement uses TRBV27 and TRBJ1-1, with D possibly being TRBD1 (5 bases). Looked up from germline, CDR1 is MNHEY and CDR2 is SMNVEV (reference sequence). CDR3 length: 17 amino acids. The V end was cut by 0 bases, the J end by 0 bases, with 14 bases between.

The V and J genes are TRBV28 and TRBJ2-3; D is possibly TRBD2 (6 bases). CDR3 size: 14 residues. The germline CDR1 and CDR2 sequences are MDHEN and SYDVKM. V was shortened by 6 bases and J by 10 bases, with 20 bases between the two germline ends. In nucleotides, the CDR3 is TGTGCCAGCAGAGGGACCGGGACTTCTGGTGCGCAGTATTTT. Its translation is CASRGTGTSGAQYF.

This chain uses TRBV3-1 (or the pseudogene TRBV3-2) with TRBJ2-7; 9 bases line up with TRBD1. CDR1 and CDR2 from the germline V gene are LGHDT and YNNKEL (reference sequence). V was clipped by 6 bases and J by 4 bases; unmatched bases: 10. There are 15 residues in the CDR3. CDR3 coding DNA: TGTGCCAGCAGACCTAAGACAGGGGGTCTTTACGAGCAGTACTTC. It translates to CASRPKTGGLYEQYF.

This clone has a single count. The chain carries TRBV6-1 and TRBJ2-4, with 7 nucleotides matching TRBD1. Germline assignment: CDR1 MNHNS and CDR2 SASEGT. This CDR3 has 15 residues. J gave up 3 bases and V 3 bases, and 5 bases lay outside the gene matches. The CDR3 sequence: CASSEDRWGKNIQYF. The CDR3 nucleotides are TGTGCCAGCAGTGAGGACAGGTGGGGCAAAAACATTCAGTACTTC.

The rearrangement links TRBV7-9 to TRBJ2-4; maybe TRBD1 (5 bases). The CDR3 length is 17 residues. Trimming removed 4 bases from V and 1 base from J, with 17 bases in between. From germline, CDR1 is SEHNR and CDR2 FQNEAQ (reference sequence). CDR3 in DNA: TGTGCCAGCAGCTCAGTCGTAGGGGCGGCGGCCAAAAACATTCAGTACTTC. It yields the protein CASSSVVGAAAKNIQYF.